One and the same sample provided the 22 T cell receptor beta chains below, sequenced in a study of beta chain features in type 1 diabetes. What was sequenced were expressed TCRB transcripts, since all of the isolated RNA had been reverse transcribed. The data were produced by immunoSEQ multiplex PCR, yet TCRdb's version contains in-frame clones alone and is incomplete. The sample contains 600,000 or so clones, around 11% of which appear only once. For these TCRs, the target antigens are not known. Notes on the study in general: Moderate but significant shortening of TCRB CDR3s was recorded in all four CD4+ subsets from Type 1 diabetes patients.

The sequenced material came from naive CD4+ T cells from blood. The receptors were gathered from a young man with type 1 diabetes.

This sequence joins TRBV6-5 and TRBJ1-1, with D hard to call. Per the germline V gene, CDR1 is MNHEY and CDR2 is SVGAGI. This CDR3 has 15 residues. V lost 2 bases and J lost 1, with 11 bases in between. The CDR3 protein is CASSYLEGGNTEAFF. CDR3 DNA sequence: TGTGCCAGCAGTTACCTCGAGGGAGGGAACACTGAAGCTTTCTTT.

The V gene is TRBV14, the J gene TRBJ2-2; D gene unclear. The germline V and J ends were trimmed by 3 bases and 6 bases, with 20 bases remaining between them. The CDR3 consists of 17 residues. CDR1 SGHDN and CDR2 FVKESK come from the germline V gene. The CDR3, as DNA: TGTGCCAGCAGCCAGCCGGGTCGCTCTCAGTCAGCCGGGGAGCTGTTTTTT. It is translated as CASSQPGRSQSAGELFF.

V gene TRBV7-2 combines with J gene TRBJ2-2, with TRBD2 matching 8 bases. V lost 0 bases and J lost 4; bases outside the gene matches: 7. The V gene's germline CDR1 is SGHTA and CDR2 FQGNSA. The CDR3 runs 17 residues. The CDR3 DNA is TGTGCCAGCAGCTTAGCGCTAAGCGGGGGCGGCACCGGGGAGCTGTTTTTT. Translated: CASSLALSGGGTGELFF. Complete variable domain (other parts from reference TRBV7-2 and TRBJ2-2): GAGVSQSPSNKVTEKGKDVELRCDPISGHTALYWYRQSLGQGLEFLIYFQGNSAPDKSGLPSDRFSAERTGGSVSTLTIQRTQQEDSAVYLCASSLALSGGGTGELFFGEGSRLTVL.

The chain couples TRBV5-1 to TRBJ2-7, with D unresolved. CDR1 and CDR2 (germline): SGHRS, YFSETQ. The CDR3 has 13 amino acids. V was shortened by 0 bases and J by 6 bases, with 10 bases between the two germline ends. CDR3 sequence (DNA): TGCGCCAGCAGCTTGGCCGGGTGGGGCGAGCAGTACTTC. Its translation: CASSLAGWGEQYF.

This chain connects TRBV30 to TRBJ2-7; D is uncertain. There are 15 residues in the CDR3. Per the germline V gene, CDR1 is GTSNPN and CDR2 is SVGIG (reference sequence). Deletions cut 0 bases from V and 3 bases from J, with 15 bases between. CDR3 sequence: CAWSVRPGRGYEQYF. The CDR3, as DNA: TGTGCCTGGAGTGTACGTCCGGGCAGAGGCTACGAGCAGTACTTC.

The chain is built from TRBV5-6 and TRBJ2-6; TRBD1 matches 7 bases. The CDR3 runs to 16 residues. CDR1 and CDR2 from the germline V gene are SGHDT and YYEEEE. Germline trimming cut 4 bases from V and 0 bases from J; bases unmatched to any gene: 4. This CDR3 is CASSAGGISGANVLTF. The CDR3 DNA reads TGTGCCAGCAGCGCAGGGGGAATCTCTGGGGCCAACGTCCTGACTTTC.

This clone was seen only a few times. The V gene is TRBV6-5, the J gene TRBJ2-1; a weak D match, TRBD2 (5 bases). V was clipped by 5 bases and J by 7 bases, with 9 bases between them. This CDR3 contains 12 residues. The germline CDR1 and CDR2 sequences are MNHEY and SVGAGI. CDR3 loop: CASSTRRNEQFF. CDR3 DNA sequence: TGTGCCAGCAGTACCCGGAGGAATGAGCAGTTCTTC.

This clone turned up a few times. This chain uses TRBV7-8 with TRBJ2-1, with 11 positions matching TRBD2. J lost 11 bases, V lost 2 bases, and 2 bases had no gene match. This CDR3 spans 13 amino acids. Germline assignment: CDR1 SGHVS and CDR2 FQNEAQ. CDR3 sequence reads: CASSLSTSGKQFF. Written as DNA, the CDR3 is TGTGCCAGCAGCTTATCGACTAGCGGGAAGCAGTTCTTC.

This chain connects TRBV6-5 to TRBJ2-7, with D hard to call. The V end lost 2 bases, the J end lost 6 bases, and 11 bases lay between the germline ends. This CDR3 region has 13 residues. CDR1 and CDR2 from the germline V gene are MNHEY and SVGAGI. The CDR3 DNA sequence: TGTGCCAGCAGTTACCGCGTACTGTCCGAGCAGTACTTC. Protein: CASSYRVLSEQYF.

The rearrangement uses TRBV5-1 and TRBJ2-5; D gene ambiguous. Trimming cost V 4 bases and J 4 bases, with 11 bases left between them. This CDR3 region has 13 residues. Germline V lookup: CDR1 SGHRS, CDR2 YFSETQ. CDR3 in amino acids: CASSKDTRETQYF. CDR3 in DNA: TGCGCCAGCAGCAAAGACACCCGAGAGACCCAGTACTTC.

The V call is TRBV28, the J call TRBJ1-2; 8 bases are a match to TRBD1. The trim removed 8 bases at V and 3 bases at J, leaving 8 bases unmatched. CDR1 is MDHEN, CDR2 SYDVKM, per germline. The CDR3 has 14 amino acids. The CDR3 DNA reads TGTGCCAGCGGCAGGGGGCGCGCCGACTATGGCTACACCTTC. It codes for CASGRGRADYGYTF.

V gene TRBV19 combines with J gene TRBJ1-2; tentatively, D is TRBD1 (6 bases). V was trimmed by 5 bases and J by 8 bases, leaving 18 bases between them. The CDR3 covers 14 residues. Germline CDR1 LNHDA, CDR2 SQIVND (reference sequence). The CDR3 reads CASSVFRDTGGYTF. The CDR3 nucleotides are TGTGCCAGTAGTGTCTTCCGGGACACTGGGGGCTACACCTTC.

This clone has only a few counts. The V call is TRBV7-9, the J call TRBJ1-4, with D possibly being TRBD1 (6 bases). V lost 3 bases, J lost 6 bases, and 11 bases lay in between. The germline CDR1 and CDR2 sequences are SEHNR and FQNEAQ (reference sequence). The CDR3 runs to 14 residues. CDR3 region: CASSFGGRDEKLFF. In DNA, the CDR3 is TGTGCCAGCAGCTTTGGGGGGCGCGATGAAAAACTGTTTTTT.

J is TRBJ2-3 and V is TRBV4-3; TRBD1 agrees at 10 bases. V gave up 6 bases and J gave up 2 bases; unmatched junction bases: 5. The CDR3 spans 15 residues. Germline CDR1 LGHNA, CDR2 YSLEER. CDR3 sequence: CASRRQGAYTDTQYF. Written as DNA, the CDR3 is TGCGCCAGCAGGCGACAGGGGGCGTACACAGATACGCAGTATTTT.

There are many counts of this clone. The J gene is TRBJ2-7, the V gene TRBV7-9; D is undetermined. The CDR3 runs to 12 residues. In germline, CDR1 is SEHNR, CDR2 FQNEAQ (reference sequence). The ends were cut back, 8 bases at V and 0 bases at J, with 8 bases in the middle. CDR3 nucleotide sequence: TGTGCCAGCCCTCAGGTCTCCTACGAGCAGTACTTC. This encodes CASPQVSYEQYF.

V gene TRBV20-1 combines with J gene TRBJ2-4, with a weak D call TRBD2 (6 bases). Germline CDR1 DFQATT, CDR2 SNEGSKA (reference sequence). V was shortened by 0 bases and J by 10 bases, with 7 bases between the two germline ends. The CDR3 contains 11 residues. This CDR3 is CSARERGIQYF. CDR3 nucleotide sequence: TGCAGTGCTAGAGAACGGGGGATTCAGTACTTC.

This clone has only a few counts. The chain's CDR3 is CAWSARGLPLHF. The DNA of the CDR3 is TGTGCCTGGAGTGCGAGGGGCTTACCCCTCCACTTT. The V call is TRBV30, the J call TRBJ1-6, with D maybe TRBD1 (5 bases). This CDR3 contains 12 residues. The V and J ends lost 1 base and 12 bases respectively, with 10 bases between them. Germline assignment: CDR1 GTSNPN and CDR2 SVGIG (reference sequence). Full variable domain (missing parts from reference TRBV30 and TRBJ1-6): SQTIHQWPATLVQPVGSPLSLECTVEGTSNPNLYWYRQAAGRGLQLLFYSVGIGQISSEVPQNLSASRPQDRQFILSSKKLLLSDSGFYLCAWSARGLPLHFGNGTRLTVT.

This clone has only a few counts. This rearrangement joins TRBV28 to TRBJ2-3; D is perhaps TRBD2 (5 bases). The CDR3 is 14 amino acids. The germline CDR1 and CDR2 sequences are MDHEN and SYDVKM. Trimming removed 8 bases from V and 1 base from J, with 13 bases in between. The CDR3 sequence is CASSLGGRTDTQYF. The CDR3 region has the DNA TGTGCCAGCTCCCTCGGAGGCCGCACAGATACGCAGTATTTT.

The rearrangement joins TRBV4-3 to TRBJ1-6; perhaps TRBD1 as D (5 bases). Trimming cost V 1 base and J 4 bases, with 11 bases left between them. The germline V gene has CDR1 LGHNA and CDR2 YSLEER. The CDR3 loop spans 16 amino acids. CDR3 residues: CASSQGSGVYNSPLHF. The CDR3 nucleotides are TGCGCCAGCAGCCAAGGTTCGGGGGTTTATAATTCACCCCTCCACTTT.

This chain uses TRBV6-5 with TRBJ2-5; 7 bases align to TRBD2. The V gene's germline CDR1 is MNHEY and CDR2 SVGAGI. This CDR3 contains 15 residues. V lost 4 bases to trimming and J lost 1 base; unmatched junction nucleotides: 6. CDR3 sequence reads: CASSWRGTFQETQYF. The CDR3 DNA follows: TGTGCCAGCAGTTGGCGGGGGACCTTCCAAGAGACCCAGTACTTC.

This clone was detected only a few times. V and J are TRBV7-9 and TRBJ1-2, with D possibly matching TRBD1 (5 bases). This CDR3 is 15 amino acids long. Germline V CDR1 and CDR2: SEHNR, FQNEAQ (reference sequence). The V end lost 5 bases, the J end lost 0 bases, and 13 bases lay between the germline ends. This CDR3 is CASSRGDGTNYGYTF. DNA of the CDR3: TGTGCCAGCAGCAGAGGGGACGGAACTAACTATGGCTACACCTTC.

The V gene is TRBV7-9, the J gene TRBJ1-6, with D perhaps matching TRBD1 (5 bases). The CDR3 totals 16 residues. The V gene's germline CDR1 is SEHNR and CDR2 FQNEAQ (reference sequence). Trimming took off 1 base at V and 7 bases at J, with 14 bases between the two ends. For the CDR3, the DNA is TGTGCCAGCAGCTTAGGCGCAGGGCAAGGAAATTCACCCCTCCACTTT. Translated: CASSLGAGQGNSPLHF.